The sequence of this T cell receptor (beta chain) was determined in a study of beta chain features in type 1 diabetes. General study results and limits: When Type 1 diabetes patients were examined, their TCRB CDR3s proved moderately but significantly shorter in all four CD4+ subsets.

Expressed TCRB transcripts were sequenced, since all the RNA that had been isolated was reverse transcribed. Data came from immunoSEQ multiplex PCR; TCRdb stores just in-frame clones and leaves some out. The profile shows some 370,000 clones, over 9% of them singletons. This clone was counted between two and nine times. Its antigen is currently unknown. CDR1 is SGDLS, CDR2 YYNGEE, per germline. The CDR3 is made up of 13 amino acids. Trimming removed 4 bases from V and 2 bases from J, with 7 bases in between. CD4+ naive, central memory, regulatory and stem cell-like memory cells were sorted via CD45RO/CCR7/CD25/CD127/CD95/CD27.

The clonotype originates from a man aged 30 to 45 with type 1 diabetes. What was sequenced was central memory CD4+ T cells from blood. This chain links TRBV9 with TRBJ2-1; D unclear. The CDR3 reads CASSREAYNEQFF. CDR3 nucleotide sequence: TGTGCCAGCAGCAGGGAAGCCTACAATGAGCAGTTCTTC.